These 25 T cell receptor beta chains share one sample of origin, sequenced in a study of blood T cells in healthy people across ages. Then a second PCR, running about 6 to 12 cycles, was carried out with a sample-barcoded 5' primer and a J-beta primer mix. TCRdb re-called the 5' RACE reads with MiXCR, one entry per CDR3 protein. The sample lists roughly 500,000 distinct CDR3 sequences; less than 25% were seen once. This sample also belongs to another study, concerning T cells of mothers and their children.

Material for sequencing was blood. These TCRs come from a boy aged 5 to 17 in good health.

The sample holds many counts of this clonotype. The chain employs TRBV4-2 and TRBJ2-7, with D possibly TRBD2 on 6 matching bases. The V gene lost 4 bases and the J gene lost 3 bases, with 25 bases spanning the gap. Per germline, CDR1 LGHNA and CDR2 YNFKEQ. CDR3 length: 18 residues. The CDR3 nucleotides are TGTGCCAGCAGCCCACAGTCGCTTGGACCGGGACTTGACTACGAGCAGTACTTC. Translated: CASSPQSLGPGLDYEQYF.

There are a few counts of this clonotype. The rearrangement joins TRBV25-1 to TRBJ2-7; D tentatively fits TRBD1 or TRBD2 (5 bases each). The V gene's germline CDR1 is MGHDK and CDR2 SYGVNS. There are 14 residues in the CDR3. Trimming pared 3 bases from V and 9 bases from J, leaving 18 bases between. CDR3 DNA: TGTGCCAGCAGTGATGGGGGAGCAGGCCCTGGGCAGTACTTC. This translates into CASSDGGAGPGQYF.

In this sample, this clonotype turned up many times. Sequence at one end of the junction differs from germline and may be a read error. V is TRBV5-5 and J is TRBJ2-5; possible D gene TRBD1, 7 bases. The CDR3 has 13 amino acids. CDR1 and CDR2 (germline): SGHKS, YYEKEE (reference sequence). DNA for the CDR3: TGTGCCAGCAGCTTGGGGACTCAGGGGGACTCGACCTTC. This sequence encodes CASSLGTQGDSTF.

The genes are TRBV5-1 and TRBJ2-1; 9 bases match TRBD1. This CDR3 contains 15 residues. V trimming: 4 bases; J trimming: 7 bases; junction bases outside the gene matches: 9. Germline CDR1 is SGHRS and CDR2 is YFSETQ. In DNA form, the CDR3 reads TGCGCCAGCAGCCCTCACGGGACAGGGCGGAATGAGCAGTTCTTC. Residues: CASSPHGTGRNEQFF.

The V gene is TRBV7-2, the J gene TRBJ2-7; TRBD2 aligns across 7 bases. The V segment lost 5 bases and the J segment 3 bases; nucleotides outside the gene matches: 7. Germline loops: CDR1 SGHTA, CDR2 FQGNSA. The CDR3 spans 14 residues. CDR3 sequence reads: CASSPSGDRYEQYF. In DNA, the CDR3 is TGTGCCAGCAGCCCCAGCGGGGACCGCTACGAGCAGTACTTC.

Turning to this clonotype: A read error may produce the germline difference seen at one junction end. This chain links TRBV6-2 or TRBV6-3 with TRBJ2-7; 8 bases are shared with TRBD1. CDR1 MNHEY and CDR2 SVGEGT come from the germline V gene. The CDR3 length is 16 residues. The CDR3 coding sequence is TGTGCCAGCAGTTACTCGGACAGGGCGGGTTCCTACGAACAGTACTTC. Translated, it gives CASSYSDRAGSYEQYF.

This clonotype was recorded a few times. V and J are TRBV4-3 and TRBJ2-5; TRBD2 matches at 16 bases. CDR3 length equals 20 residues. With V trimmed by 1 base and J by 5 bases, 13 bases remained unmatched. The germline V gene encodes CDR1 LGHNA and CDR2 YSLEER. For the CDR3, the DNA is TGCGCCAGCAGCCAAGTGGTGCCGGGACTAGCGGGAGGGCCGGGCGAGACCCAGTACTTC. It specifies CASSQVVPGLAGGPGETQYF.

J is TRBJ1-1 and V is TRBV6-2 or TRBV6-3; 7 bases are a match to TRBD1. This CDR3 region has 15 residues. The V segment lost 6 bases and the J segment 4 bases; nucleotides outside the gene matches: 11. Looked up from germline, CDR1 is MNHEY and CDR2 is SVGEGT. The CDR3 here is CASSPNEQGFTEAFF. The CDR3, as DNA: TGTGCCAGCAGCCCAAACGAACAGGGGTTCACTGAAGCTTTCTTT.

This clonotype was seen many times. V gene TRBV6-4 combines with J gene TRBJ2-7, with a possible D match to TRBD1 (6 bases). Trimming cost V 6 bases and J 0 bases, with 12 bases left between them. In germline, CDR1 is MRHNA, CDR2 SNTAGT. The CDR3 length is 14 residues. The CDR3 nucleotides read TGTGCCAGCAGCCAGACAGGTGACTCCTACGAGCAGTACTTC. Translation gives CASSQTGDSYEQYF.

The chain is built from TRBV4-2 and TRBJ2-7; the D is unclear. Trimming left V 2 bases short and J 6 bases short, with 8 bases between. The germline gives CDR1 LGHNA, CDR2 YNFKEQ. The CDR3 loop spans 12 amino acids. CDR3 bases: TGTGCCAGCAGCCAAAGAGGAGTCGAGCAGTACTTC. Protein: CASSQRGVEQYF.

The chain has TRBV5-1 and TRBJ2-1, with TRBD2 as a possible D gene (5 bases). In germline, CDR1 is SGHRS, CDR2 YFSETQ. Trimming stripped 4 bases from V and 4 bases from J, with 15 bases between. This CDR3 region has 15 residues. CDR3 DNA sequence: TGCGCCAGCAGCGCGTATCGGGGAAAATACAATGAGCAGTTCTTC. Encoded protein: CASSAYRGKYNEQFF.

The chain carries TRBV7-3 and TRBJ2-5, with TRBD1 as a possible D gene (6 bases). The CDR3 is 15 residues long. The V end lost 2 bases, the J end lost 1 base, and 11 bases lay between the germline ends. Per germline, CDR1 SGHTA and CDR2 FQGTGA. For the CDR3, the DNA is TGTGCCAGCAGCTTATTCGTGGACAGCCAAGAGACCCAGTACTTC. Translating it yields CASSLFVDSQETQYF.

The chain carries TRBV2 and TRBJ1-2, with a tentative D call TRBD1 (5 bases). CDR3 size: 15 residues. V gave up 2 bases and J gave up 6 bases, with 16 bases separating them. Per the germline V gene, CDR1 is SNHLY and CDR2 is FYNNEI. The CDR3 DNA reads TGTGCCAGCAGTGAACGGAGGGAGAGGGGTAATGGCTACACCTTC. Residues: CASSERRERGNGYTF.

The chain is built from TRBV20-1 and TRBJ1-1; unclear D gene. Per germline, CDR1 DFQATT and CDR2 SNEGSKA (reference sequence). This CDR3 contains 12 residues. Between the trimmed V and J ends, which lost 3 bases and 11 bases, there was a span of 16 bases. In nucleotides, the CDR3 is TGCAGTGCTAGGGCCTACACGGAACCCGCTTTCTTT. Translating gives CSARAYTEPAFF.

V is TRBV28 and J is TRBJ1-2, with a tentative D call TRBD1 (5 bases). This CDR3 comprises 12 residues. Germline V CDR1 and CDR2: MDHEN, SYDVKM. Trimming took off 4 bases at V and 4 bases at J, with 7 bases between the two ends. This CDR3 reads CASSWGSYGYTF. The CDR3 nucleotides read TGTGCCAGCAGTTGGGGGAGCTATGGCTACACCTTC.

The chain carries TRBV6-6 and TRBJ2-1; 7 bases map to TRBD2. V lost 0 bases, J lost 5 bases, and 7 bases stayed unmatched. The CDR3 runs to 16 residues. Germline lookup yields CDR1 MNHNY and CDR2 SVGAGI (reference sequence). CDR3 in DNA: TGTGCCAGCAGTTACTCGTTTATGGGAGGGAACAATGAGCAGTTCTTC. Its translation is CASSYSFMGGNNEQFF.

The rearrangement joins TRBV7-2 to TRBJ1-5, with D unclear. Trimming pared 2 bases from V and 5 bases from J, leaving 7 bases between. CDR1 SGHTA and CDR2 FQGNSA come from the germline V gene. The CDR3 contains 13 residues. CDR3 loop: CASSLNLDQPQHF. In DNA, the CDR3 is TGTGCCAGCAGCTTAAATCTGGATCAGCCCCAGCATTTT.

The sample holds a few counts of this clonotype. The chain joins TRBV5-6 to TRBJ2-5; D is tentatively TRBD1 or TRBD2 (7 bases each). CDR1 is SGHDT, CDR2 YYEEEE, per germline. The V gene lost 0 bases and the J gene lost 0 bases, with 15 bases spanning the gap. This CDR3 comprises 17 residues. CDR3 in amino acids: CASSLARGEGNQETQYF. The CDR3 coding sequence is TGTGCCAGCAGCTTGGCCAGGGGGGAGGGAAACCAAGAGACCCAGTACTTC.

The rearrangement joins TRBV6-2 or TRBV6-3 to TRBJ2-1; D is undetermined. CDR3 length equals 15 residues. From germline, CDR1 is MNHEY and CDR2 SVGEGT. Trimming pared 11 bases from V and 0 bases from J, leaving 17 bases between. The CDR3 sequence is CASAHAASSYNEQFF. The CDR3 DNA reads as TGTGCCTCGGCCCATGCAGCGAGCTCCTACAATGAGCAGTTCTTC.

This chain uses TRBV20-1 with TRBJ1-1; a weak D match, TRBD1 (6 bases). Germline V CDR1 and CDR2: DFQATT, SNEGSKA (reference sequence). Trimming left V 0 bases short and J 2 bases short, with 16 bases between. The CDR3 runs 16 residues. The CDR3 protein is CSARDPRGSGNTEAFF. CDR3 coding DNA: TGCAGTGCTAGAGATCCGAGGGGGTCGGGTAACACTGAAGCTTTCTTT.

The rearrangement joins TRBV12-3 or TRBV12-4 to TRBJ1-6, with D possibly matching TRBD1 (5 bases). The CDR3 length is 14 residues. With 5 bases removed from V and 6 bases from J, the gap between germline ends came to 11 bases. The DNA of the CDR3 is TGTGCCAGCAGTCGCCGGGACGGTAATTCACCCCTCCACTTT. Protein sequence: CASSRRDGNSPLHF.

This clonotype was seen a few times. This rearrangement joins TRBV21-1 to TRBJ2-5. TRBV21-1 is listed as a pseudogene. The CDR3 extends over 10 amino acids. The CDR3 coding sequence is TGTGCCATCGTAGGGGAGACCCAGTACTTC. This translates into CAIVGETQYF.

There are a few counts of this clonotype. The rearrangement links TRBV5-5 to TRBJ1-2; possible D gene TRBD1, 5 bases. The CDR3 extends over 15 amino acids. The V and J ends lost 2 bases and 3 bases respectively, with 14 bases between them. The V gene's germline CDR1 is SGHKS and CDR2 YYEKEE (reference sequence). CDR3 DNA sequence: TGTGCCAGCAGCTTTGCCCCCGGGGACGACTATGGCTACACCTTC. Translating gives CASSFAPGDDYGYTF.

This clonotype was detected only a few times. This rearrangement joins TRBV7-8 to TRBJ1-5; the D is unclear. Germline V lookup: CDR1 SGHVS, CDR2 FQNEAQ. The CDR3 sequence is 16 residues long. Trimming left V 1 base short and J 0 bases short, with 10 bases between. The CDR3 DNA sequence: TGTGCCAGCAGCTTAGAGGGCCCATATAGCAATCAGCCCCAGCATTTT. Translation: CASSLEGPYSNQPQHF.

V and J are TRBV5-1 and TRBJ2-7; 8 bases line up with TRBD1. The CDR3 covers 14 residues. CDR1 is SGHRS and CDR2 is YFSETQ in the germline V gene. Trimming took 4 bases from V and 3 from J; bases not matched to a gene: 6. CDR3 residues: CASSQDRAYYEQYF. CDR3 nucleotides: TGCGCCAGCAGCCAGGACAGGGCCTACTACGAGCAGTACTTC.